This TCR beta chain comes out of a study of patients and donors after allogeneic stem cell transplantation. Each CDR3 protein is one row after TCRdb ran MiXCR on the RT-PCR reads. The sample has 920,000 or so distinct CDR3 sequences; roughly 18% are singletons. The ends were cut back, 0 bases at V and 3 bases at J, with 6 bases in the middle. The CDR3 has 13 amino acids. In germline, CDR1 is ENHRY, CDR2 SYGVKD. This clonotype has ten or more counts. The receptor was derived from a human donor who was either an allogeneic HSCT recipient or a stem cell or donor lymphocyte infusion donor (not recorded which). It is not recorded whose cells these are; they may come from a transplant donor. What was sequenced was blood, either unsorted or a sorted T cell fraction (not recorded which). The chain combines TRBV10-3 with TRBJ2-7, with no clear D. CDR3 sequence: CAISESNRYEQYF. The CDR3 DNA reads TGTGCCATCAGTGAGTCCAACCGCTACGAGCAGTACTTC.